Listed below are T cell receptor beta chains from one sample, sequenced in a study of post-analysis software for immune sequencing data. TCRdb passed the PCR reads through MiXCR, listing each CDR3 protein once. The table records 400,000 to 500,000 distinct CDR3 sequences, about 40% of them present only once. Sequencing was performed on blood. The receptor set was obtained from a girl aged 2-10 years with multiple sclerosis. Both conserved end residues are part of each CDR3. The D gene is left open where the match is weak. Rows give clone size only sometimes, using once, few, many, or a class for an expanded clone.

V gene: TRBV10-3
clone size: -
D gene: TRBD1
CDR3 protein: CAIRGQLDSPLHF

V gene: TRBV3-1
clone size: -
D gene: TRBD1
CDR3 protein: CASSHGTGGTEAFF

V gene: TRBV2
clone size: -
D gene: -
CDR3 protein: CASSELQDEKLFF

V gene: TRBV18
clone size: few
D gene: -
CDR3 protein: CASSPSGQMHEQFF

V gene: TRBV29-1
clone size: -
D gene: TRBD1
CDR3 protein: CSVVRQGAYNEQFF

V gene: TRBV7-9
clone size: -
D gene: TRBD1
CDR3 protein: CASSYTGQGIHEQYF

V gene: TRBV27
clone size: -
D gene: -
CDR3 protein: CASSFDRLMSTDTQYF

V gene: TRBV20-1
clone size: -
D gene: TRBD1
CDR3 protein: CSAPGQGNIQYF

V gene: TRBV7-3
clone size: -
D gene: TRBD1
CDR3 protein: CASSLPQGEPEAFF

V gene: TRBV24-1
clone size: few
D gene: -
CDR3 protein: CATSEPSGLSSYNEQFF

V gene: TRBV11-2
clone size: -
D gene: -
CDR3 protein: CASSPNFWEDATNEKLFF

V gene: TRBV4-2
clone size: -
D gene: -
CDR3 protein: CASSQDRGDNEQFF

V gene: TRBV15
clone size: -
D gene: -
CDR3 protein: CATSRAASSYNEQFF